This T cell receptor beta chain emerged from a study of T cell responses to AZD1222 COVID-19 vaccine. Study outcomes and limitations: Targets within unmutated variant regions were reportedly found for nearly half of spike-specific TCRs. Seropositive at baseline were only a handful of AZD1222 recipients.

Regarding this clone: The antigen is undetermined.

This CDR3 comprises 14 residues. Germline V gene data show CDR1 as SGHTA and CDR2 as FQGNSA. V was shortened by 3 bases and J by 3 bases, with 12 bases between the two germline ends. Generated by immunoSEQ multiplex PCR, the TCRdb table keeps only in-frame clones and is missing some. The data hold tens of thousands of clones, with over 75% observed a single time. The sample consisted of peripheral blood, taken 28 days after the second AZD1222 dose. The clonotype comes from an adult who received the AZD1222 COVID-19 vaccine. The chain carries TRBV7-2 and TRBJ2-7; tentative D call: TRBD1 (6 bases). CDR3 amino acids: CASSLEGGFYEQYF. In DNA, the CDR3 is TGTGCCAGCAGCTTGGAAGGGGGTTTCTACGAGCAGTACTTC.